This T cell receptor beta chain was profiled in a study of regulatory T cells in long-lasting Graves disease. iRepertoire HTBI primers and Arm-PCR of CDR3 regions built TCR beta libraries. Authors' methods: Across the samples, identification revealed 60 to 75 TRBV and over 12 TRBJ segments. Each CDR3 protein is one row after TCRdb ran MiXCR on the multiplex PCR reads. The V and J calls, along with clone size, are taken from TCRdb and not from the paper's own processing. Here the sample spans 400,000 to 650,000 distinct CDR3 sequences, around 16% being singletons. Findings of the study overall: Favoring TRBV28, TRBJ1-2 and TRBJ2-5 was a feature seen in persistent disease. The study found lower TCR diversity in persistent Graves' patients than in newly diagnosed ones.

The sample holds many counts of this clonotype. Antigen: not known. Trimming took 7 bases from V and 1 from J, leaving 7 bases between them. Germline-derived CDR1 and CDR2 are KGHDR and SFDVKD. CDR3 size: 12 residues. Time point: newly diagnosed GD, antithyroid drugs for less than 3 months. The TCR library was made from RNA that had been extracted from PBMCs in TRIzol. The same data also contributed to another study, on T cells in Graves' hyperthyroidism and ophthalmopathy. That work states: Primed by the HTBI set, a first-round RT-PCR was run on the TCR CDR3.

The rearrangement links TRBV24-1 to TRBJ2-7; D gene uncertain. The sample in question was peripheral blood mononuclear cells (PBMCs), obtained at new diagnosis, from a patient treated with antithyroid drugs. The receptor was derived from a woman aged 35-65 years with Graves disease. In nucleotides, the CDR3 is TGTGCCACCAGCTTGGGGTCCTACGAGCAGTACTTC. Amino acids: CATSLGSYEQYF.